Detailed here is one T cell receptor (beta chain). The data were taken from a study of blood T cell repertoires in COVID-19. Across the study: COVID-19 samples from acute and convalescent phases originated in the United States, Italy and Spain. PBMCs, B-cell-depleted T cells, or T cells were the source of the cDNA or gDNA that made up the material.

Original handling: Scientists estimated how many nucleated cells there were by amplifying reference gene primers. Generated by immunoSEQ multiplex PCR, the TCRdb table keeps only in-frame clones and is missing some. V and J calls and clone size are as listed in that table; D and trimming were resolved from the DNA. Of nearly 200,000 clones listed, about 88% are singletons. Trimming removed 1 base from V and 1 base from J; junction bases left unmatched: 2. CDR1 and CDR2 from the germline V gene are SGHVS and FQNEAQ. The CDR3 has 15 amino acids. The rearrangement joins TRBV7-8 to TRBJ1-1, with 8 bases lining up with TRBD1. The sequencing input was peripheral blood. This clonotype was sampled from a woman aged 35 to 49 who had recovered from COVID-19. The CDR3 DNA reads as TGTGCCAGCAGCTTAGTTGACAGGGGGAACACTGAAGCTTTCTTT. Its translation: CASSLVDRGNTEAFF.